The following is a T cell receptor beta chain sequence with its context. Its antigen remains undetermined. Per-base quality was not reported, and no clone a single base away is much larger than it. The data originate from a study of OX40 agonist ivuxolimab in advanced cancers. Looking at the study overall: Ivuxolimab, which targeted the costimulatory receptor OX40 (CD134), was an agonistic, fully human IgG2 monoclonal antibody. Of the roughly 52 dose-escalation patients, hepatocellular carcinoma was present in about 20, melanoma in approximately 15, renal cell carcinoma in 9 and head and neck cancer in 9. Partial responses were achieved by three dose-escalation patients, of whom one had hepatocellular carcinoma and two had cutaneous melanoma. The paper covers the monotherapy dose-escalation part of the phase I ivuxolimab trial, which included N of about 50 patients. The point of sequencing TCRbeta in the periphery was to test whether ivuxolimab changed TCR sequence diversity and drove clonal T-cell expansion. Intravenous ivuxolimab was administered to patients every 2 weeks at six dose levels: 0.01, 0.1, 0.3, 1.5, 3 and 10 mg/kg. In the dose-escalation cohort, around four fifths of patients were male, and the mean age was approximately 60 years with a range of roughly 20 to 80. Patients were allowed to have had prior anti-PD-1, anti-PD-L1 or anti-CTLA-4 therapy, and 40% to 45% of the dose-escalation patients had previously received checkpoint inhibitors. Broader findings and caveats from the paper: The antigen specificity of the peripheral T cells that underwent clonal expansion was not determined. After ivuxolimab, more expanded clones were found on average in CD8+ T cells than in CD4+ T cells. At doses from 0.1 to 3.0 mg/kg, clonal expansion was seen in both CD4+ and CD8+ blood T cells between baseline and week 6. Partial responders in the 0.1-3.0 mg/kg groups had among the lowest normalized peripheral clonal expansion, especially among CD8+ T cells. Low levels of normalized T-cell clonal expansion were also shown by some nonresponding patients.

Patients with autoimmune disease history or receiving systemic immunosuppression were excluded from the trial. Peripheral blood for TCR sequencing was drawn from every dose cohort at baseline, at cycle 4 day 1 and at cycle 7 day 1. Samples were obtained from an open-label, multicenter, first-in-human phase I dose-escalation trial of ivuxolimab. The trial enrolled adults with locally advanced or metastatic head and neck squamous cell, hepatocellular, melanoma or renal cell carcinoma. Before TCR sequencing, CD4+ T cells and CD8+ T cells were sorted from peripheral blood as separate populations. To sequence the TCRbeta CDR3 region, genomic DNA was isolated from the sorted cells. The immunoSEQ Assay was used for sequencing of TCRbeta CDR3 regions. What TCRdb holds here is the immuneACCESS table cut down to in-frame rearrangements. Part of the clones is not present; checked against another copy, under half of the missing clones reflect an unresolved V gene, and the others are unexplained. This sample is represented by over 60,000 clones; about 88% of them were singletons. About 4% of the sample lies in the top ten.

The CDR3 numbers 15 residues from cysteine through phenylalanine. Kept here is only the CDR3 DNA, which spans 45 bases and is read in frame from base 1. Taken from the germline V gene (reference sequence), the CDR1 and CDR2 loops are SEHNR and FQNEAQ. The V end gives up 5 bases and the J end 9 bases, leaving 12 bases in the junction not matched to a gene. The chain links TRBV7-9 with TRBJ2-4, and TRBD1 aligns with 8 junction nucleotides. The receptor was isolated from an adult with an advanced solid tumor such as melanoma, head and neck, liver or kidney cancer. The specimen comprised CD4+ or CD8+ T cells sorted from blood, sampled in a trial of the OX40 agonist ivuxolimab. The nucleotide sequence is TGTGCCAGCAGCGCCTCCGGGACAGGTGGTGGCATTCAGTACTTC. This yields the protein CASSASGTGGGIQYF.